This T cell receptor beta chain was retrieved from a study of blood T cell repertoires in COVID-19. Produced via immunoSEQ multiplex PCR; TCRdb's table is partial and in-frame only. This sample has about 160,000 clones, with 80% to 90% found just once. CDR1 and CDR2 (germline): SGHNT, YENEEA. The CDR3 has 16 residues. The trim removed 5 bases at V and 2 bases at J, leaving 9 bases unmatched. Sequences were obtained from peripheral blood. This chain connects TRBV11-3 to TRBJ2-1; 7 bases are shared with TRBD2. The clonotype was recovered from a woman in her sixties who had recovered from COVID-19. The CDR3 reads CASSPHPSGAYNEQFF. In DNA, the CDR3 is TGTGCCAGCAGCCCACACCCTAGCGGAGCCTACAATGAGCAGTTCTTC.